Following are 31 T cell receptor beta chains from one sample sequenced in a study of cytomegalovirus exposure and HLA in healthy donors (dated by TCRdb to between 2016 and 2019). Receptor amplification or capture employed the immunoSEQ multiplex PCR assay. For the multiplex PCR, a mixture combining 60 forward primers for TCR Vbeta segments and 13 reverse primers for TCR Jbeta segments was used. As stored in TCRdb, this immuneACCESS dataset retains in-frame rearrangements with V and J assigned. A fraction of the clones does not appear; measured against another copy, unresolved V genes explain less than half of the discrepancy, and the remainder lacks a known reason. This sample gives 140,000 or so clones in total; 68% of them show up just once. The ten largest account for around 4% of the sample. Specimen: PBMCs. The origin of the receptors is a man in his fifties or sixties in good health and CMV-seronegative.

V and J are TRBV6-5 and TRBJ1-1, with D possibly TRBD1 on 6 matching bases. The germline V gene has CDR1 MNHEY and CDR2 SVGAGI. The CDR3 runs to 14 residues. The ends were cut back, 6 bases at V and 1 base at J, with 12 bases in the middle. CDR3 DNA: TGTGCCAGCAGGAAGTCAGGGGAGAACACTGAAGCTTTCTTT. It is translated as CASRKSGENTEAFF.

This clone turned up a few times. The J gene is TRBJ2-1, the V gene TRBV7-2; D possibly corresponds to TRBD1 (6 bases). Germline-derived CDR1 and CDR2 are SGHTA and FQGNSA. V lost 5 bases and J 2 bases, leaving 13 bases between the germline ends. The CDR3 runs 15 residues. CDR3 residues: CASSHRGGTYNEQFF. The CDR3 DNA reads TGTGCCAGCAGCCACCGAGGGGGTACCTACAATGAGCAGTTCTTC.

The chain couples TRBV2 to TRBJ2-5, with 9 bases matching TRBD1. This CDR3 contains 17 residues. After removal of 10 bases from V and 4 bases from J, the junction contained 19 bases not matched to a gene. Germline V gene data show CDR1 as SNHLY and CDR2 as FYNNEI. The CDR3 region is CATDGGTGKRFTETQYF. The DNA for the CDR3 is TGTGCCACCGACGGCGGGACAGGGAAGCGGTTCACAGAGACCCAGTACTTC.

This clone appeared a few times. This chain links TRBV25-1 with TRBJ2-5; 10 positions match TRBD2. The CDR3 is 16 residues long. With V trimmed by 1 base and J by 2 bases, 4 bases remained unmatched. Germline CDR1 and CDR2: MGHDK and SYGVNS. The CDR3 DNA is TGTGCCAGCAGTGAATTGCTAGCGGGGGTTCAAGAGACCCAGTACTTC. Its translation is CASSELLAGVQETQYF.

The rearrangement joins TRBV19 to TRBJ2-1; D perhaps matches TRBD2 (6 bases). Germline CDR1 reads LNHDA; CDR2 reads SQIVND (reference sequence). V lost 7 bases and J 0 bases, leaving 19 bases between the germline ends. This CDR3 is built from 17 residues. The CDR3 spells CASTPGERVSSYNEQFF. CDR3 in DNA: TGTGCCAGTACCCCGGGGGAGCGGGTGAGCTCCTACAATGAGCAGTTCTTC.

The rearrangement links TRBV15 to TRBJ2-2; TRBD2 is a possible D gene (5 bases). The germline gives CDR1 LNHNV, CDR2 YYDKDF (reference sequence). V shed 0 bases and J shed 5 bases, with 7 bases lying between them. This CDR3 comprises 14 residues. CDR3 sequence: CATSRDRGTGELFF. The DNA for the CDR3 is TGTGCCACCAGCAGAGATAGAGGGACCGGGGAGCTGTTTTTT.

The chain has TRBV7-8 and TRBJ2-7, with D possibly matching TRBD2 (6 bases). Trimming removed 5 bases at V and 7 bases at J, with 21 bases between. Germline V gene data show CDR1 as SGHVS and CDR2 as FQNEAQ. This CDR3 spans 15 amino acids. The CDR3 region has the DNA TGTGCCAGCAGCGGTAGGCCGGCCGGGGGAAGGGAGCAGTACTTC. The encoded protein is CASSGRPAGGREQYF.

The V call is TRBV6-1, the J call TRBJ2-5, with TRBD2 matching over 7 bases. TRBJ2-7 explains the end of the DNA better; the J call may be wrong. The germline gives CDR1 MNHNS, CDR2 SASEGT. This CDR3 comprises 15 residues. CDR3 DNA sequence: TGTGCCAGCAGTGAACGCGGCGGGAGCCCCTACGAGCAGTACTTC. Encoded protein: CASSERGGSPYEQYF.

The CDR3 sequence is CASSLVGDTQYF. DNA of the CDR3: TGTGCCAGCAGCTTAGTCGGAGATACGCAGTATTTT. The chain recombines TRBV11-3 with TRBJ2-3; D remains unclear. The CDR3 is 12 residues long. From germline, CDR1 is SGHNT and CDR2 YENEEA. Trimming removed 1 base at V and 5 bases at J, with 4 bases between.

The chain employs TRBV18 and TRBJ1-4; 10 bases agree with TRBD1. Germline CDR1 and CDR2: KGHSH and LQKENI. The CDR3 consists of 19 residues. V trimming: 2 bases; J trimming: 0 bases; junction bases outside the gene matches: 9. CDR3 in amino acids: CASSPSQGTGAATNEKLFF. The DNA for the CDR3 is TGTGCCAGCTCACCATCTCAGGGGACAGGGGCTGCAACTAATGAAAAACTGTTTTTT.

The V gene is TRBV6-5, the J gene TRBJ2-2, with TRBD2 as a possible D gene (6 bases). Germline lookup yields CDR1 MNHEY and CDR2 SVGAGI. The CDR3 loop spans 15 amino acids. V shed 4 bases and J shed 2 bases, with 11 bases lying between them. The chain's CDR3 is CASSLGGTNTGELFF. CDR3 DNA sequence: TGTGCCAGCAGTTTGGGGGGAACAAACACCGGGGAGCTGTTTTTT.

This chain joins TRBV2 and TRBJ1-1; D is possibly TRBD1 (5 bases). The CDR3 spans 12 residues. Germline lookup yields CDR1 SNHLY and CDR2 FYNNEI. Trimming took 8 bases from V and 4 from J, leaving 11 bases between them. CDR3 protein: CASGGEVTEAFF. The CDR3, as DNA: TGTGCCAGCGGGGGGGAGGTCACTGAAGCTTTCTTT.

This rearrangement joins TRBV11-2 to TRBJ2-1, with D possibly TRBD1 on 6 matching bases. Germline CDR1 and CDR2: SGHAT and FQNNGV. CDR3 length: 15 residues. The V gene lost 1 base and the J gene lost 7 bases, with 14 bases spanning the gap. The CDR3 loop reads CASSLGTVRGNEQFF. CDR3 bases: TGTGCCAGCAGCTTAGGGACAGTCCGAGGAAATGAGCAGTTCTTC.

In this sample, this clone turned up a few times. The V gene is TRBV28, the J gene TRBJ1-2, with unresolved D. From germline, CDR1 is MDHEN and CDR2 SYDVKM. The CDR3 consists of 12 residues. V was shortened by 6 bases and J by 4 bases, with 9 bases between the two germline ends. The CDR3 here is CASSWAVYGYTF. CDR3 coding DNA: TGTGCCAGCAGCTGGGCAGTCTATGGCTACACCTTC.

The chain employs TRBV9 and TRBJ2-2; the match to TRBD2 covers 10 bases. V trimming: 1 base; J trimming: 4 bases; junction bases outside the gene matches: 4. Germline assignment: CDR1 SGDLS and CDR2 YYNGEE. This CDR3 comprises 16 residues. The CDR3 is CASSVSGLATTGELFF. CDR3 bases: TGTGCCAGCAGCGTATCGGGACTAGCGACCACCGGGGAGCTGTTTTTT.

The chain joins TRBV30 to TRBJ1-2, with TRBD1 matching over 7 bases. The CDR3 sequence is 14 residues long. V lost 4 bases and J lost 4; bases outside the gene matches: 9. The germline gives CDR1 GTSNPN, CDR2 SVGIG (reference sequence). CDR3 nucleotide sequence: TGTGCCTGGAACAAGGGGGCATCGGGCTATGGCTACACCTTC. Its translation: CAWNKGASGYGYTF.

The V gene is TRBV25-1, the J gene TRBJ1-4; D is uncertain. Germline lookup yields CDR1 MGHDK and CDR2 SYGVNS. V was pared by 5 bases and J by 4 bases, with 8 bases between. This CDR3 is built from 13 residues. The CDR3: CASSRSGNEKLFF. CDR3 DNA sequence: TGTGCCAGCAGTAGGAGTGGTAATGAAAAACTGTTTTTT.

This chain links TRBV19 with TRBJ2-7; 7 bases are shared with TRBD2. Germline V gene sequence: CDR1 LNHDA, CDR2 SQIVND (reference sequence). With 3 bases clipped from V and 4 bases from J, the junction kept 9 bases outside the gene matches. The CDR3 consists of 15 residues. Here the CDR3 reads CASSIEASGLYEQYF. The DNA of the CDR3 is TGTGCCAGTAGTATTGAGGCTAGCGGACTATACGAGCAGTACTTC.

This clone was seen a handful of times. The junction does not match germline at one end; this may be a read error. This chain joins TRBV5-4 and TRBJ1-2; TRBD1 might be the D (6 bases). Germline loops: CDR1 SGHNT, CDR2 YYREEE (reference sequence). The CDR3 has 16 amino acids. The CDR3 is CASSLGGQAGDLANSF. As DNA, the CDR3 is TGTGCCAGCAGCTTGGGGGGCCAGGCAGGGGACCTCGCTAACTCCTTC.

The chain links TRBV5-1 to TRBJ2-7, with 7 bases aligning to TRBD1. Germline V gene sequence: CDR1 SGHRS, CDR2 YFSETQ. The trim removed 0 bases at V and 7 bases at J, leaving 7 bases unmatched. CDR3 length: 14 residues. CDR3 sequence (DNA): TGCGCCAGCAGCTTGGACCCGGCAGGGGGAGAGCAGTACTTC. Amino acids: CASSLDPAGGEQYF.

This chain uses TRBV7-2 with TRBJ2-7; weak D call: TRBD2 (6 bases). Germline CDR1 reads SGHTA; CDR2 reads FQGNSA. The CDR3 loop spans 14 amino acids. V lost 3 bases and J 3 bases, leaving 12 bases between the germline ends. CDR3 protein: CASSLGLGNYEQYF. The CDR3 coding sequence is TGTGCCAGCAGCTTGGGACTGGGAAACTACGAGCAGTACTTC.

This clone was observed a single time. V gene TRBV30 combines with J gene TRBJ1-1; D is unclear. CDR3 length: 15 residues. Trimming shortened V by 1 base and J by 5 bases, and 17 bases separated the two germline ends. Germline lookup yields CDR1 GTSNPN and CDR2 SVGIG (reference sequence). CDR3 sequence reads: CAWSGKLVEGTEAFF. The CDR3 region has the DNA TGTGCCTGGAGTGGAAAACTTGTGGAGGGAACTGAAGCTTTCTTT.

V usage is TRBV9 and J usage is TRBJ2-2, with TRBD2 matching over 13 bases. CDR3 length: 15 amino acids. Germline CDR1 is SGDLS and CDR2 is YYNGEE. The V segment lost 1 base and the J segment 7 bases; nucleotides outside the gene matches: 1. CDR3 sequence: CASSVTSGRVGELFF. For the CDR3, the DNA is TGTGCCAGCAGCGTAACTAGCGGGAGGGTCGGGGAGCTGTTTTTT.

This sequence joins TRBV27 and TRBJ2-2; 7 positions match TRBD2. V dropped 3 bases and J dropped 7; count of bases not matched to a gene: 5. The CDR3 contains 14 residues. Germline lookup yields CDR1 MNHEY and CDR2 SMNVEV (reference sequence). In DNA form, the CDR3 reads TGTGCCAGCAGTTTGAGGGAGGGCCTCGGGGAGCTGTTTTTT. Its translation is CASSLREGLGELFF.

The chain is built from TRBV7-2 and TRBJ1-4; D gene uncertain. The length of the CDR3 is 13 residues. Trimming left V 8 bases short and J 7 bases short, with 14 bases between. From germline, CDR1 is SGHTA and CDR2 FQGNSA. CDR3 loop: CASSSWSGEKLFF. The CDR3 DNA follows: TGTGCCAGCTCAAGCTGGTCGGGTGAAAAACTGTTTTTT.

The chain combines TRBV2 with TRBJ2-7; TRBD1 might be the D (6 bases). Germline assignment: CDR1 SNHLY and CDR2 FYNNEI. This CDR3 has 14 residues. The V end lost 3 bases, the J end lost 2 bases, and 11 bases lay between the germline ends. The CDR3 DNA follows: TGTGCCAGCAGTGATTGGACAGCAACCTACGAGCAGTACTTC. Translating gives CASSDWTATYEQYF.

The rearrangement links TRBV7-8 to TRBJ2-7; 9 positions match TRBD2. CDR1 and CDR2 from the germline V gene are SGHVS and FQNEAQ. The CDR3 totals 16 residues. With V trimmed by 5 bases and J by 1 base, 9 bases remained unmatched. CDR3 nucleotide sequence: TGTGCCAGCAGCAAAATTAGCGGGAGTATTTCCTACGAGCAGTACTTC. Amino acids: CASSKISGSISYEQYF.

This sequence joins TRBV28 and TRBJ1-6, with TRBD1 matching over 7 bases. Germline trimming cut 5 bases from V and 3 bases from J; bases unmatched to any gene: 13. The germline V gene has CDR1 MDHEN and CDR2 SYDVKM. The CDR3 sequence is 18 residues long. CDR3 in DNA: TGTGCCAGCAGTGCTGCCCAATACCGGGACAGCTATAATTCACCCCTCCACTTT. It specifies CASSAAQYRDSYNSPLHF.

The V and J genes are TRBV10-3 and TRBJ2-1; TRBD2 aligns across 12 bases. This CDR3 spans 15 amino acids. Per the germline V gene, CDR1 is ENHRY and CDR2 is SYGVKD. Trimming cost V 6 bases and J 6 bases; bases outside gene matches: 6. The CDR3 here is CAISDWTSGTNEQFF. The CDR3 DNA reads TGTGCCATCAGCGACTGGACTAGCGGGACCAATGAGCAGTTCTTC.

The rearrangement links TRBV5-6 to TRBJ2-7; D call uncertain. This CDR3 has 15 residues. Looked up from germline, CDR1 is SGHDT and CDR2 is YYEEEE. V lost 4 bases to trimming and J lost 2 bases, with 16 bases between them. The CDR3 DNA sequence: TGTGCCAGCAGCGGCCGATCTGGTGAACCCTACGAGCAGTACTTC. Its translation: CASSGRSGEPYEQYF.

The chain joins TRBV28 to TRBJ1-5, with 7 bases fitting TRBD1. CDR1 and CDR2 (germline): MDHEN, SYDVKM. There are 15 residues in the CDR3. The V segment lost 7 bases and the J segment 0 bases; nucleotides outside the gene matches: 6. In nucleotides, the CDR3 is TGTGCCAGCACGCGGACAGGTTATAGCAATCAGCCCCAGCATTTT. It yields the protein CASTRTGYSNQPQHF.